This entry lists 23 T cell receptor beta chains sequenced from one sample in a study of CD8 T cells in ankylosing spondylitis. One entry per CDR3 protein, called by TCRdb with MiXCR from the 5' RACE reads. The sample includes 250,000 to 350,000 distinct CDR3 sequences, under 25% of them seen just once. Source material: blood, either unsorted or a sorted T cell fraction (not recorded which). The receptors derive from a female donor with ankylosing spondylitis or in good health (not recorded which).

This clonotype showed up many times. The V call is TRBV6-2 or TRBV6-3, the J call TRBJ1-1; 8 bases match TRBD1. J gave up 0 bases and V 1 base, and 4 bases lay outside the gene matches. Germline CDR1 reads MNHEY; CDR2 reads SVGEGT. The CDR3 runs to 16 residues. The CDR3 coding sequence is TGTGCCAGCAGTTACTACCAGGACAGGGTGAACACTGAAGCTTTCTTT. This translates into CASSYYQDRVNTEAFF.

This clonotype was seen more than once but under ten times. The chain joins TRBV29-1 to TRBJ2-7; 8 positions match TRBD1. Trimming cost V 5 bases and J 3 bases; bases outside gene matches: 6. Germline values: CDR1 SQVTM, CDR2 ANQGSEA. The CDR3 runs to 13 residues. CDR3 DNA: TGCAGCGTTAGGGTCACAGGGGGCTACGAGCAGTACTTC. Translation: CSVRVTGGYEQYF.

The table lists this clonotype with a few counts. The J gene is TRBJ2-1, the V gene TRBV5-1; 11 bases align to TRBD1. CDR3 length: 16 residues. Trimming cost V 3 bases and J 8 bases; bases outside gene matches: 10. In germline, CDR1 is SGHRS, CDR2 YFSETQ. CDR3 nucleotides: TGCGCCAGCAGCTCCGACCCCGGGACAGGGGGGCATGAGCAGTTCTTC. This translates into CASSSDPGTGGHEQFF. Full variable domain (outside the CDR3, taken from reference TRBV5-1 and TRBJ2-1): KAGVTQTPRYLIKTRGQQVTLSCSPISGHRSVSWYQQTPGQGLQFLFEYFSETQRNKGNFPGRFSGRQFSNSRSEMNVSTLELGDSALYLCASSSDPGTGGHEQFFGPGTRLTVL.

CDR3 nucleotide sequence: TGCAGCGTTGCCGGAACTTCTAGCACAGATACGCAGTATTTT. Its protein is CSVAGTSSTDTQYF. The chain couples TRBV29-1 to TRBJ2-3; D gene ambiguous. The CDR3 extends over 14 amino acids. CDR1 and CDR2 (germline): SQVTM, ANQGSEA. The ends were cut back, 4 bases at V and 0 bases at J, with 11 bases in the middle.

In its sample, this clonotype was seen a few times. This chain uses TRBV5-1 with TRBJ2-1, with a tentative D call TRBD1 (6 bases). There are 16 residues in the CDR3. Germline CDR1 and CDR2: SGHRS and YFSETQ. V was shortened by 3 bases and J by 6 bases, with 19 bases between the two germline ends. CDR3 region: CASSSSYPQGSNEQFF. DNA for the CDR3: TGCGCCAGCAGCTCGTCGTATCCCCAGGGGTCCAATGAGCAGTTCTTC.

This clonotype was seen many times. The chain uses TRBV5-1 and TRBJ2-3; 7 bases align to TRBD2. CDR3 length: 17 amino acids. Germline CDR1 is SGHRS and CDR2 is YFSETQ. The junction had 11 bases not matched to a gene; V was cut back by 4 bases and J by 0 bases. This chain's CDR3 is CASSPSLGGGSTDTQYF. In DNA form, the CDR3 reads TGCGCCAGCAGCCCCTCCTTGGGGGGAGGGAGCACAGATACGCAGTATTTT. The variable domain in full, with the rest retrieved from reference TRBV5-1 and TRBJ2-3, is KAGVTQTPRYLIKTRGQQVTLSCSPISGHRSVSWYQQTPGQGLQFLFEYFSETQRNKGNFPGRFSGRQFSNSRSEMNVSTLELGDSALYLCASSPSLGGGSTDTQYFGPGTRLTVL.

The gene calls are TRBV10-3 and TRBJ1-2, with D perhaps matching TRBD1 (5 bases). Per germline, CDR1 ENHRY and CDR2 SYGVKD. The CDR3 loop spans 13 amino acids. V shed 7 bases and J shed 6 bases, with 15 bases lying between them. CDR3 loop: CAINLDRSHGYTF. The CDR3 DNA reads as TGTGCCATCAACCTAGACAGATCTCATGGCTACACCTTC.

The V gene is TRBV27, the J gene TRBJ2-1; D possibly corresponds to TRBD2 (6 bases). CDR1 and CDR2 from the germline V gene are MNHEY and SMNVEV (reference sequence). The CDR3 is 14 residues long. Trimming shortened V by 4 bases and J by 6 bases, and 13 bases separated the two germline ends. CDR3 residues: CASSWDFGTNEQFF. CDR3 coding DNA: TGTGCCAGCAGTTGGGACTTCGGCACCAATGAGCAGTTCTTC.

The chain recombines TRBV12-3 or TRBV12-4 with TRBJ2-3; a weak D match, TRBD2 (5 bases). Trimming took off 2 bases at V and 5 bases at J, with 14 bases between the two ends. The CDR3 covers 15 residues. The CDR3 sequence is CASSLSRALGDTQYF. In nucleotides, the CDR3 is TGTGCCAGCAGTTTATCGAGGGCCCTTGGAGATACGCAGTATTTT.

Notes on this clonotype: One base away lies a much larger clone, so this may be a sequencing read error. The genes are TRBV6-5 and TRBJ2-1, with 14 positions matching TRBD2. CDR1 is MNHEY, CDR2 SVGAGI, per germline. V was pared by 2 bases and J by 6 bases, with 3 bases of the junction left unmatched. The CDR3 covers 16 residues. This CDR3 is CASSYPGTSGSNEQFF. The CDR3 DNA is TGTGCCAGCAGTTACCCCGGGACTAGCGGGAGCAATGAGCAGTTCTTC.

The chain couples TRBV5-1 to TRBJ2-7, with 9 bases fitting TRBD2. Germline lookup yields CDR1 SGHRS and CDR2 YFSETQ. V was clipped by 4 bases and J by 6 bases; unmatched bases: 5. This CDR3 comprises 13 residues. The CDR3 nucleotides are TGCGCCAGCAGCCCCGGGACTAGCACCGAGCAGTACTTC. Protein sequence: CASSPGTSTEQYF.

The chain joins TRBV5-1 to TRBJ1-4; TRBD1 matches 9 bases. CDR1 is SGHRS and CDR2 is YFSETQ in the germline V gene. The CDR3 contains 16 residues. V dropped 0 bases and J dropped 0; count of bases not matched to a gene: 0. The CDR3 is CASSLGTGATNEKLFF. CDR3 coding DNA: TGCGCCAGCAGCTTGGGGACAGGGGCAACTAATGAAAAACTGTTTTTT.

This clonotype was seen a handful of times. J is TRBJ2-1 and V is TRBV7-2; possibly TRBD2 for D (6 bases). V dropped 3 bases and J dropped 2 bases, with 11 bases sitting between them. This CDR3 contains 15 residues. Germline assignment: CDR1 SGHTA and CDR2 FQGNSA. In DNA form, the CDR3 reads TGTGCCAGCAGCTTGAGCGGGCTTACCTACAATGAGCAGTTCTTC. Amino acid sequence: CASSLSGLTYNEQFF.

The chain links TRBV20-1 to TRBJ2-7, with TRBD2 as a possible D gene (6 bases). Trimming took 6 bases from V and 0 from J, leaving 12 bases between them. This CDR3 has 13 residues. Germline loops: CDR1 DFQATT, CDR2 SNEGSKA (reference sequence). CDR3 protein: CSATIGSSYEQYF. CDR3 bases: TGCAGTGCCACCATCGGGAGCTCCTACGAGCAGTACTTC.

The V call is TRBV7-2, the J call TRBJ2-3, with 7 bases lining up with TRBD2. V gave up 4 bases and J gave up 2 bases; unmatched junction bases: 6. CDR3 length: 15 residues. Germline V gene lookup returns CDR1 SGHTA and CDR2 FQGNSA. Here the CDR3 DNA reads TGTGCCAGCAGCTCGCAGGGACTATACACAGATACGCAGTATTTT. Its translation: CASSSQGLYTDTQYF.

This chain's CDR3 is CASSTLAGAYEQYF. The CDR3 nucleotides are TGTGCCAGCAGCACCCTAGCGGGGGCCTACGAGCAGTACTTC. J is TRBJ2-7 and V is TRBV7-2, with 10 bases lining up with TRBD2. Losses at the gene ends were 5 bases for V and 2 bases for J; bases not matched to a gene: 3. Germline V CDR1 and CDR2: SGHTA, FQGNSA. The CDR3 runs 14 residues. Combining the CDR3 with reference TRBV7-2 and TRBJ2-7 gives the whole variable domain GAGVSQSPSNKVTEKGKDVELRCDPISGHTALYWYRQSLGQGLEFLIYFQGNSAPDKSGLPSDRFSAERTGGSVSTLTIQRTQQEDSAVYLCASSTLAGAYEQYFGPGTRLTVT.

This chain links TRBV6-5 with TRBJ2-3; D is ambiguous. This CDR3 comprises 16 residues. The germline V gene has CDR1 MNHEY and CDR2 SVGAGI. V lost 0 bases and J lost 0, with 10 bases in between. This CDR3 reads CASSYSQVLSTDTQYF. CDR3 coding DNA: TGTGCCAGCAGTTACTCCCAGGTCCTTAGCACAGATACGCAGTATTTT.

Only a few counts were recorded for this clonotype. The chain links TRBV7-2 to TRBJ2-7; weak D call: TRBD2 (7 bases). CDR1 and CDR2 from the germline V gene are SGHTA and FQGNSA. Trimming stripped 1 base from V and 3 bases from J, with 10 bases between. CDR3 length: 14 residues. For the CDR3, the DNA is TGTGCCAGCAGCTTAGAGCGGGACAACTACGAGCAGTACTTC. It yields the protein CASSLERDNYEQYF.

The chain carries TRBV7-6 and TRBJ1-1; tentatively, D is TRBD1 (5 bases). Deletions cut 1 base from V and 12 bases from J, with 21 bases between. Germline V gene data show CDR1 as SGHVS and CDR2 as FNYEAQ. The CDR3 totals 15 residues. CDR3 residues: CASSLGDGWGKGPFF. For the CDR3, the DNA is TGTGCCAGCAGCTTAGGGGACGGCTGGGGAAAAGGGCCTTTCTTT.

The table lists this clonotype with a few counts. The gene calls are TRBV12-3 or TRBV12-4 and TRBJ2-1; 9 bases are a match to TRBD2. The CDR3 contains 15 residues. V lost 5 bases, J lost 6 bases, and 8 bases stayed unmatched. CDR3 in amino acids: CASSVSGRKGNEQFF. CDR3 nucleotide sequence: TGTGCCAGCAGTGTTAGCGGGAGAAAAGGCAATGAGCAGTTCTTC.

The V and J genes are TRBV5-1 and TRBJ2-5, with 9 bases aligning to TRBD2. This CDR3 is built from 16 residues. Trimming removed 0 bases from V and 5 bases from J; junction bases left unmatched: 8. Looked up from germline, CDR1 is SGHRS and CDR2 is YFSETQ. CDR3 amino acids: CASSLAIAGGEETQYF. As DNA, the CDR3 is TGCGCCAGCAGCTTGGCCATCGCGGGAGGGGAGGAGACCCAGTACTTC.

This clonotype was counted a few times. The chain is built from TRBV4-3 and TRBJ1-4, with D hard to call. The CDR3 consists of 16 residues. Trimming stripped 0 bases from V and 7 bases from J, with 15 bases between. Germline CDR1 reads LGHNA; CDR2 reads YSLEER. The CDR3, as DNA: TGCGCCAGCAGCCAAGACGTCCGGGGAGCTGCTGAAAAACTGTTTTTT. It is translated as CASSQDVRGAAEKLFF.

This chain joins TRBV11-2 and TRBJ2-7, with TRBD1 as a possible D gene (6 bases). V was cut by 0 bases and J by 2 bases, with 11 bases left in between. Germline V lookup: CDR1 SGHAT, CDR2 FQNNGV. The CDR3 is made up of 15 amino acids. CDR3 bases: TGTGCCAGCAGCTTAGATGGACAGAACACCTACGAGCAGTACTTC. Its protein product is CASSLDGQNTYEQYF. Full variable domain (remainder filled in from reference TRBV11-2 and TRBJ2-7): EAGVAQSPRYKIIEKRQSVAFWCNPISGHATLYWYQQILGQGPKLLIQFQNNGVVDDSQLPKDRFSAERLKGVDSTLKIQPAKLEDSAVYLCASSLDGQNTYEQYFGPGTRLTVT.